The 25 T cell receptor beta chains listed next were all sequenced from one sample in a study of T cell responses to AZD1222 COVID-19 vaccine. Profiling relied on immunoSEQ multiplex PCR, and the TCRdb table lists in-frame clones only, not all of them. This table has some 97,000 clones, around 89% appearing once. The sequenced sample was peripheral blood, obtained on day 0 of AZD1222 vaccination. The source is an adult in good health.

The chain recombines TRBV7-9 with TRBJ1-5; D remains ambiguous. This CDR3 is 13 amino acids long. Germline V gene sequence: CDR1 SEHNR, CDR2 FQNEAQ (reference sequence). V lost 5 bases, J lost 5 bases, and 10 bases lay in between. As DNA, the CDR3 is TGTGCCAGCAGCCAAGACGGGGATCAGCCCCAGCATTTT. As protein: CASSQDGDQPQHF.

The V call is TRBV9, the J call TRBJ2-5, with D unclear. This CDR3 region has 14 residues. V was cut by 0 bases and J by 5 bases, with 11 bases left in between. Germline-derived CDR1 and CDR2 are SGDLS and YYNGEE. CDR3 sequence: CASSVDVVRETQYF. CDR3 nucleotide sequence: TGTGCCAGCAGCGTAGACGTGGTACGGGAGACCCAGTACTTC. Full variable domain (outside the CDR3, taken from reference TRBV9 and TRBJ2-5): DSGVTQTPKHLITATGQRVTLRCSPRSGDLSVYWYQQSLDQGLQFLIQYYNGEERAKGNILERFSAQQFPDLHSELNLSSLELGDSALYFCASSVDVVRETQYFGPGTRLLVL.

This rearrangement joins TRBV12-3 or TRBV12-4 to TRBJ2-5, with D hard to call. The V and J ends lost 5 bases and 4 bases respectively, with 11 bases between them. The CDR3 spans 13 residues. CDR3 DNA: TGTGCCAGCAGTCCGGGCCTTGGAGAGACCCAGTACTTC. Residues: CASSPGLGETQYF.

The chain is built from TRBV14 and TRBJ1-1, with TRBD1 matching 7 bases. Germline-derived CDR1 and CDR2 are SGHDN and FVKESK. There are 12 residues in the CDR3. J lost 10 bases, V lost 0 bases, and 2 bases had no gene match. The CDR3 DNA sequence: TGTGCCAGCAGCCAAGAGACAGGGCGAGCTTTCTTT. It is translated as CASSQETGRAFF.

This clone was found once. The CDR3 reads CASSLVAGGSNYGYTF. The CDR3 nucleotides are TGTGCCAGCAGCTTAGTAGCCGGAGGGAGCAACTATGGCTACACCTTC. The chain combines TRBV7-8 with TRBJ1-2; no clear D. Germline V lookup: CDR1 SGHVS, CDR2 FQNEAQ. V lost 1 base, J lost 2 bases, and 14 bases lay in between. CDR3 length: 16 residues.

Only a few counts were recorded for this clone. CDR3 in amino acids: CASSPGLNTEAFF. CDR3 nucleotide sequence: TGTGCCAGCTCACCAGGATTGAACACTGAAGCTTTCTTT. The gene calls are TRBV18 and TRBJ1-1, with no clear D. The CDR3 consists of 13 residues. Trimming pared 2 bases from V and 0 bases from J, leaving 4 bases between. CDR1 and CDR2 from the germline V gene are KGHSH and LQKENI.

This clone was recorded only once. V gene TRBV28 combines with J gene TRBJ1-5, with 7 nucleotides matching TRBD1. This CDR3 contains 14 residues. The V segment lost 4 bases and the J segment 3 bases; nucleotides outside the gene matches: 3. Germline V CDR1 and CDR2: MDHEN, SYDVKM. CDR3: CASSWGQSNQPQHF. As DNA, the CDR3 is TGTGCCAGCAGTTGGGGACAGTCCAATCAGCCCCAGCATTTT.

In the case of this clone: The identical CDR3 is also encoded by other nucleotide sequences in the sample. This chain joins TRBV19 and TRBJ1-1; D is unclear. V was cut by 1 base and J by 1 base, with 1 base left in between. Germline V gene data show CDR1 as LNHDA and CDR2 as SQIVND (reference sequence). CDR3 length: 12 residues. The CDR3 protein is CASSIGNTEAFF. The CDR3 nucleotides are TGTGCCAGTAGTATAGGGAACACTGAAGCTTTCTTT.

The chain combines TRBV11-3 with TRBJ2-1, with TRBD2 matching 9 bases. Germline lookup yields CDR1 SGHNT and CDR2 YENEEA. V shed 5 bases and J 4 bases; nucleotides not matched to a gene: 9. The CDR3 has 16 residues. The DNA of the CDR3 is TGTGCCAGCAGCCCCCCGACTAGCGGAGAGTACAATGAGCAGTTCTTC. Translating gives CASSPPTSGEYNEQFF.

V usage is TRBV7-8 and J usage is TRBJ2-7; 7 bases are a match to TRBD1. Germline V gene lookup returns CDR1 SGHVS and CDR2 FQNEAQ. V lost 4 bases and J lost 3; bases outside the gene matches: 12. CDR3 length equals 16 residues. The CDR3 DNA is TGTGCCAGCAGCTACGACCGGGACAGACTTTACTACGAGCAGTACTTC. Its protein product is CASSYDRDRLYYEQYF.

The chain links TRBV5-8 to TRBJ1-1, with TRBD1 identical over 7 bases. Unmatched junction bases numbered 7, after V lost 5 bases and J lost 6 bases. CDR3 length: 13 amino acids. The germline CDR1 and CDR2 sequences are SGHTS and YDEGEE. CDR3 region: CASSQQGWAEAFF. The CDR3 DNA is TGTGCCAGCAGTCAACAGGGGTGGGCTGAAGCTTTCTTT. Looking up the rest from reference TRBV5-8 and TRBJ1-1 gives the full variable domain: EAGVTQSPTHLIKTRGQQATLRCSPISGHTSVYWYQQALGLGLQFLLWYDEGEERNRGNFPPRFSGRQFPNYSSELNVNALELEDSALYLCASSQQGWAEAFFGQGTRLTVV.

This chain links TRBV9 with TRBJ2-2; D possibly corresponds to TRBD2 (6 bases). The CDR3 length is 14 residues. V shed 3 bases and J shed 11 bases, with 17 bases lying between them. Per the germline V gene, CDR1 is SGDLS and CDR2 is YYNGEE. The CDR3 loop is CASSGREVTEELFF. CDR3 coding DNA: TGTGCCAGCAGCGGGAGGGAGGTTACGGAAGAGCTGTTTTTT.

The genes are TRBV13 and TRBJ2-1; maybe TRBD2 (6 bases). Germline V lookup: CDR1 PRHDT, CDR2 FYEKMQ (reference sequence). The germline V and J ends were trimmed by 2 bases and 0 bases, with 14 bases remaining between them. The CDR3 loop spans 17 amino acids. For the CDR3, the DNA is TGTGCCAGCAGCTTATTTTTGCGGGAAAGCTCCTACAATGAGCAGTTCTTC. The encoded protein is CASSLFLRESSYNEQFF.

The chain is built from TRBV28 and TRBJ2-3; TRBD2 matches at 7 bases. V was clipped by 5 bases and J by 5 bases; unmatched bases: 1. The germline CDR1 and CDR2 sequences are MDHEN and SYDVKM. The CDR3 is 12 amino acids. The CDR3 loop is CASSLAEDTQYF. Here the CDR3 DNA reads TGTGCCAGCAGTCTAGCGGAAGATACGCAGTATTTT.

The chain combines TRBV2 with TRBJ1-5; 7 nucleotides match TRBD1. The CDR3 covers 14 residues. The germline CDR1 and CDR2 sequences are SNHLY and FYNNEI. V gave up 4 bases and J gave up 1 base; unmatched junction bases: 1. Here the CDR3 reads CASSGDSSNQPQHF. DNA of the CDR3: TGTGCCAGCAGTGGGGACAGCAGCAATCAGCCCCAGCATTTT.

This clone came up once. The genes are TRBV4-3 and TRBJ1-2, with D unresolved. The CDR3 has 15 residues. The V and J ends lost 1 base and 5 bases respectively, with 14 bases between them. Germline V gives CDR1 LGHNA, CDR2 YSLEER. This CDR3 reads CASSQVSARPYGYTF. CDR3 in DNA: TGCGCCAGCAGCCAAGTTTCGGCTAGACCGTATGGCTACACCTTC.

V and J are TRBV6-4 and TRBJ2-1; 9 bases align to TRBD2. Trimming at V came to 5 bases and at J to 9 bases, leaving 8 bases not matched to a gene. The length of the CDR3 is 14 residues. The V gene's germline CDR1 is MRHNA and CDR2 SNTAGT. CDR3 loop: CASSLAGDFGEQFF. The CDR3 nucleotides are TGTGCCAGCAGTTTAGCGGGAGACTTTGGTGAGCAGTTCTTC.

The rearrangement uses TRBV4-1 and TRBJ1-5; tentative D call: TRBD1 (6 bases). There are 20 residues in the CDR3. The germline V and J ends were trimmed by 0 bases and 0 bases, with 21 bases remaining between them. Germline values: CDR1 MGHRA, CDR2 YSYEKL. In DNA form, the CDR3 reads TGCGCCAGCAGCCAAGAACGTTTACAGGGAGGGGGATATAGCAATCAGCCCCAGCATTTT. Its translation is CASSQERLQGGGYSNQPQHF.

The chain carries TRBV12-3 or TRBV12-4 and TRBJ1-6; no clear D. V lost 3 bases, J lost 5 bases, and 5 bases lay in between. This CDR3 spans 13 amino acids. The CDR3 region is CASSLLDNSPLHF. The CDR3 DNA is TGTGCCAGCAGTTTGCTTGATAATTCACCCCTCCACTTT.

The chain links TRBV11-3 to TRBJ2-5; 7 bases map to TRBD1. Germline lookup yields CDR1 SGHNT and CDR2 YENEEA. The CDR3 totals 13 residues. The trim removed 4 bases at V and 2 bases at J, leaving 1 base unmatched. The CDR3 region is CASSWGQQETQYF. The CDR3 nucleotides read TGTGCCAGCAGCTGGGGACAGCAAGAGACCCAGTACTTC.

CDR3 residues: CASSPRTANYGYTF. The CDR3 bases are TGTGCCAGCAGTCCGAGGACAGCGAACTATGGCTACACCTTC. The gene calls are TRBV6-5 and TRBJ1-2, with TRBD1 as a possible D gene (6 bases). CDR3 size: 14 residues. V lost 5 bases, J lost 2 bases, and 12 bases lay in between. CDR1 is MNHEY and CDR2 is SVGAGI in the germline V gene.

The chain recombines TRBV5-5 with TRBJ2-1; TRBD2 aligns across 7 bases. V was pared by 0 bases and J by 1 base, with 16 bases of the junction left unmatched. CDR3 size: 20 residues. The germline V gene has CDR1 SGHKS and CDR2 YYEKEE (reference sequence). CDR3: CASSLEFRAGYKTSYNEQFF. The CDR3 DNA sequence: TGTGCCAGCAGCTTGGAATTCCGAGCGGGATACAAGACTTCCTACAATGAGCAGTTCTTC.

The genes are TRBV27 and TRBJ1-6; possibly TRBD1 for D (5 bases). The CDR3 contains 14 residues. V lost 2 bases and J 8 bases, leaving 10 bases between the germline ends. Germline assignment: CDR1 MNHEY and CDR2 SMNVEV (reference sequence). Here the CDR3 reads CASSLGTDHSPLHF. CDR3 sequence (DNA): TGTGCCAGCAGTTTAGGGACCGACCATTCACCCCTCCACTTT.

The rearrangement links TRBV7-8 to TRBJ1-1; D remains unclear. This CDR3 comprises 12 residues. CDR1 and CDR2 from the germline V gene are SGHVS and FQNEAQ. V dropped 7 bases and J dropped 4 bases, with 10 bases sitting between them. CDR3 residues: CASNPLGTEAFF. The DNA for the CDR3 is TGTGCCAGCAACCCCCTCGGCACTGAAGCTTTCTTT.

The chain uses TRBV9 and TRBJ1-5; D gene unclear. Trimming pared 0 bases from V and 0 bases from J, leaving 7 bases between. CDR1 is SGDLS and CDR2 is YYNGEE in the germline V gene. The length of the CDR3 is 15 residues. In DNA form, the CDR3 reads TGTGCCAGCAGCGTAGGTGCAAATAGCAATCAGCCCCAGCATTTT. This encodes CASSVGANSNQPQHF.